A single T cell receptor beta chain is shown here with its context. Its matching antigen is unknown. These data belong to a study of shared clonotypes between healthy human individuals. Study results and caveats: What naive subsets generally showed was a larger estimated richness than memory subsets showed.

TCRdb's table, derived via immunoSEQ multiplex PCR, lists solely in-frame clones and lacks some. Of around 990,000 clones listed, about 80% are singletons. This CDR3 has 13 amino acids. After removal of 3 bases from V and 2 bases from J, the junction contained 3 bases not matched to a gene. Germline CDR1 and CDR2: GTSNPN and SVGIG (reference sequence). The chain is built from TRBV30 and TRBJ2-7; the match to TRBD2 covers 8 bases. This TCR was recovered from a man between 18 and 29 years old in good health. Some clones in this sample may be carry-over from other donors' samples. The material sequenced was memory CD4+ T cells from PBMCs. Sample subset: CD45RA-negative fraction. In DNA, the CDR3 is TGTGCCTGGAGCCGGGGGGGAGCCTACGAGCAGTACTTC. Its protein is CAWSRGGAYEQYF.